This T cell receptor (beta chain) appears in the sequencing data of a study of blood T cell repertoires in COVID-19. Study in general: Samples representing acute and convalescent COVID-19 were sourced from the United States, Italy and Spain. T cells, B-cell-depleted T cells, or PBMCs provided the cDNA or gDNA that served as material.

Study processing details: Estimated nucleated cell counts came from reference gene primer amplification. Produced via immunoSEQ multiplex PCR; TCRdb's table is partial and in-frame only. That table gives V, J and clone size, and the DNA gave D and trimming. Of some 66,000 clones in the sample, roughly nine tenths were seen once. Germline CDR1 SGHVS, CDR2 FQNEAQ. Trimming stripped 0 bases from V and 4 bases from J, with 9 bases between. CDR3 length equals 14 residues. The chain is built from TRBV7-8 and TRBJ1-1, with D perhaps TRBD1 (5 bases). The TCR originated in a human donor in a cohort sampled during active COVID-19. The sequenced sample consisted of peripheral blood. The CDR3 protein is CASSLAGEGTEAFF. CDR3 nucleotides: TGTGCCAGCAGCTTAGCGGGGGAGGGCACTGAAGCTTTCTTT.